A single sample is the source of the 12 T cell receptor beta chains below, sequenced in a study of cytomegalovirus exposure and HLA in healthy donors. It was with 60 Vbeta and 13 Jbeta primers that the PCR ran. Repertoires were generated with immunoSEQ multiplex PCR, while TCRdb's copy carries only in-frame clones and drops some. The sample lists some 170,000 clones; roughly 80% were seen once. Material for sequencing was PBMCs. These receptor sequences come from a man aged 40-55 years in good health and CMV-seronegative.

The chain has TRBV4-1 and TRBJ2-2; unclear D gene. The CDR3 length is 15 residues. Trimming took off 1 base at V and 6 bases at J, with 12 bases between the two ends. Germline CDR1 MGHRA, CDR2 YSYEKL. CDR3 sequence: CASSQGSRVSGELFF. The CDR3 bases are TGCGCCAGCAGCCAAGGTTCCCGAGTTTCCGGGGAGCTGTTTTTT.

This chain links TRBV7-8 with TRBJ1-5, with D uncertain. Trimming left V 1 base short and J 0 bases short, with 4 bases between. Germline-derived CDR1 and CDR2 are SGHVS and FQNEAQ. The CDR3 is made up of 14 amino acids. CDR3 DNA: TGTGCCAGCAGCTTAGACAATAGCAATCAGCCCCAGCATTTT. This codes for CASSLDNSNQPQHF. Based on the CDR3 plus reference TRBV7-8 and TRBJ1-5, the full variable domain is GAGVSQSPRYKVAKRGQDVALRCDPISGHVSLFWYQQALGQGPEFLTYFQNEAQLDKSGLPSDRFFAERPEGSVSTLKIQRTQQEDSAVYLCASSLDNSNQPQHFGDGTRLSIL.

The V call is TRBV6-6, the J call TRBJ2-3; 7 nucleotides align to TRBD1. Germline CDR1 is MNHNY and CDR2 is SVGAGI (reference sequence). The CDR3 runs to 14 residues. With 6 bases clipped from V and 3 bases from J, the junction kept 6 bases outside the gene matches. The CDR3 protein is CASSLGQITDTQYF. The CDR3 coding sequence is TGTGCCAGCAGCCTGGGACAGATTACAGATACGCAGTATTTT.

The chain carries TRBV6-1 and TRBJ2-5; 13 bases match TRBD2. Germline CDR1 MNHNS, CDR2 SASEGT. The V segment lost 3 bases and the J segment 2 bases; nucleotides outside the gene matches: 3. The CDR3 has 16 residues. In nucleotides, the CDR3 is TGTGCCAGCAGTGATATGACTAGCGGGGGGCAAGAGACCCAGTACTTC. It specifies CASSDMTSGGQETQYF.

The CDR3 sequence: CASTTTGRADTQYF. The CDR3 region has the DNA TGTGCCAGTACCACGACAGGGAGAGCGGATACGCAGTATTTT. The chain employs TRBV19 and TRBJ2-3; 7 bases fit TRBD1. This CDR3 contains 14 residues. V dropped 7 bases and J dropped 6; count of bases not matched to a gene: 10. The V gene's germline CDR1 is LNHDA and CDR2 SQIVND (reference sequence).

The genes are TRBV4-3 and TRBJ2-7; 7 nucleotides align to TRBD1. The V segment lost 2 bases and the J segment 0 bases; nucleotides outside the gene matches: 10. Per germline, CDR1 LGHNA and CDR2 YSLEER. This CDR3 is built from 17 residues. CDR3 coding DNA: TGCGCCAGCAGCCAACAAGTTGGGACAGCCACCTCCTACGAGCAGTACTTC. This gives the protein CASSQQVGTATSYEQYF.

This chain connects TRBV6-5 to TRBJ1-2, with a weak D call TRBD1 (6 bases). Trimming took 6 bases from V and 4 from J, leaving 15 bases between them. This CDR3 comprises 14 residues. CDR1 MNHEY and CDR2 SVGAGI come from the germline V gene. The CDR3 DNA follows: TGTGCCAGCAGGGGGGGGGCATACAGCTATGGCTACACCTTC. It codes for CASRGGAYSYGYTF.

This clone was seen only once. The rearrangement joins TRBV6-1 to TRBJ2-7; 7 nucleotides align to TRBD2. The J segment lost 2 bases and the V segment lost 5 bases, leaving 0 bases of the junction unmatched. The CDR3 is 12 residues long. Germline CDR1 is MNHNS and CDR2 is SASEGT. The CDR3 sequence: CASSREAYEQYF. DNA for the CDR3: TGTGCCAGCAGTCGGGAGGCCTACGAGCAGTACTTC.

J is TRBJ2-5 and V is TRBV4-1; TRBD2 matches 9 bases. With 4 bases clipped from V and 2 bases from J, the junction kept 8 bases outside the gene matches. Germline V lookup: CDR1 MGHRA, CDR2 YSYEKL. CDR3 length equals 16 residues. CDR3 protein: CASSPSGTSIQETQYF. CDR3 DNA: TGCGCCAGCAGCCCTTCCGGGACTAGCATACAAGAGACCCAGTACTTC.

This chain links TRBV4-1 with TRBJ1-2; weak D call: TRBD1 (6 bases). The germline gives CDR1 MGHRA, CDR2 YSYEKL. Trimming stripped 0 bases from V and 5 bases from J, with 22 bases between. The CDR3 length is 18 residues. CDR3: CASSQDSGVPELGYGYTF. CDR3 DNA sequence: TGCGCCAGCAGCCAAGATTCAGGGGTTCCGGAGTTGGGGTATGGCTACACCTTC.

This chain joins TRBV6-1 and TRBJ2-5; D might be TRBD1 (5 bases). Looked up from germline, CDR1 is MNHNS and CDR2 is SASEGT. V was cut by 5 bases and J by 2 bases, with 18 bases left in between. This CDR3 is built from 16 residues. DNA for the CDR3: TGTGCCAGCAGTAAAGGCCCTTTCTCAGGGCAAGAGACCCAGTACTTC. Amino acids: CASSKGPFSGQETQYF.

This clone was detected only a few times. V is TRBV13 and J is TRBJ1-3; TRBD1 might be the D (6 bases). The germline V gene has CDR1 PRHDT and CDR2 FYEKMQ (reference sequence). V lost 2 bases and J 5 bases, leaving 13 bases between the germline ends. This CDR3 comprises 15 residues. CDR3 sequence (DNA): TGTGCCAGCAGCTTACGGGCAGGGGCCAGAAACACCATATATTTT. It encodes CASSLRAGARNTIYF.